This TCR beta chain was identified during a study of blood T cell repertoires in COVID-19 (dated by TCRdb to the early 2020s). For context, the study as a whole: The collaborator samples originated in the United States, Italy and Spain and spanned the acute and convalescent phases of COVID-19. Samples came from the ongoing ImmuneRACE study (first 160 participants) plus 1,254 subjects from 6 global collaborators. The dataset comprised deeply sampled blood TCRbeta repertoires from subjects exposed to, actively infected with, or recovered from COVID-19. The repertoires were released in a freely available public database intended as a resource for research on the immune response to SARS-CoV-2. Nearly every sample came with metadata listing a de-identified subject ID, COVID-19 status, age in years and sex. HLA class I and class II types, where available, came from metadata supplied by the sample provider rather than from assay-based typing. The prospective study material was composed of cDNA or gDNA derived from T cells, B-cell-depleted T cells, or PBMCs.

Collaborating institutions collected whole blood in K2EDTA tubes following their own protocols. Collaborator samples were shipped for TCRbeta analysis as frozen whole blood, isolated PBMCs, or DNA extracted from either sample type. General findings and caveats noted by the study authors: The quantity of clinical and demographic metadata differed by source and by participant and was supplied without curation.

TCRbeta CDR3 regions were amplified from genomic DNA using the immunoSEQ Assay, a bias-controlled multiplex PCR. The published analysis was carried out like this. Within the assay, amplification of reference gene primers was used to estimate how many nucleated cells each sample contained. Sequence reads were collapsed and filtered to measure the absolute abundance of every unique TCRbeta CDR3 rearrangement. Productive Simpson clonality was computed per sample as the square root of Simpson's diversity index over productive rearrangements. TCRdb carries this immuneACCESS record with in-frame sequences only. Its versions omit some clonotypes, under half of them owing to an unresolved V gene in the studies checked, with the rest unexplained. That table furnishes V, J and clone size, whereas the DNA furnished D and trimming. Across this sample there are roughly 140,000 clones, with around 87% seen only once. Of the sample, approximately 3% is held by the ten largest clones.

A word on this clone: The clone's antigen remains unknown. Base-call qualities are not available, and no considerably larger clone is one nucleotide away.

The germline V and J ends show losses of 5 bases and 2 bases respectively, and no gene match explains 6 bases of the junction. The germline V gene specifies MDHEN as CDR1 and SYDVKM as CDR2. The CDR3, cysteine through phenylalanine, is 14 amino acids long. The retained sequence is limited to the CDR3, 42 bases, with the frame set at the first base. Sequencing input: peripheral blood. This TCR came from a woman aged 60-70 years with active COVID-19. The chain couples TRBV28 to TRBJ2-7, and 7 junctional nucleotides match TRBD1. The DNA sequence is as follows: TGTGCCAGCAGTGCCCCGGGACAGCCCTACGAGCAGTACTTC. This yields the protein CASSAPGQPYEQYF.